The 5 T cell receptor beta chains listed next were all sequenced from one sample in a study of T cells expressing NK-cell markers. TCRdb reworked the 5' RACE reads into one entry per CDR3 protein, no DNA. The table for this sample gives 350,000 to 500,000 distinct CDR3 sequences. Sequencing input: blood T cells: a sorted CD56 or NKG2C T cell subset, CD4+ or CD8+ T cells, or bulk PBMC T cells (not recorded which). The receptors derive from a woman between 18 and 70 years old in good health.

The J gene is TRBJ2-7, the V gene TRBV12-3 or TRBV12-4; the D call from TCRdb, TRBD2, cannot be confirmed without DNA. The CDR3 loop spans 17 amino acids. The CDR3 sequence is CASSRSGTFGPTYEQYF.

The genes are TRBV12-3 or TRBV12-4 and TRBJ1-5; with no DNA, the TCRdb D assignment of TRBD1 cannot be verified. CDR3 length: 15 residues. CDR3 residues: CASSLGQGLHQPQHF.

The genes are TRBV20-1 and TRBJ2-2; TCRdb reports TRBD1, a call that lacks DNA to check it against. Germline CDR1 and CDR2: DFQATT and SNEGSKA (reference sequence). This CDR3 spans 14 amino acids. CDR3 sequence reads: CSARRPVGKGELFF.

CDR3 sequence: CASSKASGGYVIGELFF. The rearrangement uses TRBV5-4 and TRBJ2-2; the TRBD2 assignment by TCRdb is unverifiable without DNA. CDR1 is SGHNT and CDR2 is YYREEE in the germline V gene (reference sequence). The CDR3 loop spans 17 amino acids.

The chain is built from TRBV6-2 or TRBV6-3 and TRBJ2-7; as DNA is missing, the TRBD1 call by TCRdb cannot be tested. The CDR3 is 14 residues long. The V gene's germline CDR1 is MNHEY and CDR2 SVGEGT. The CDR3 sequence: CASRSGTGYYEQYF.